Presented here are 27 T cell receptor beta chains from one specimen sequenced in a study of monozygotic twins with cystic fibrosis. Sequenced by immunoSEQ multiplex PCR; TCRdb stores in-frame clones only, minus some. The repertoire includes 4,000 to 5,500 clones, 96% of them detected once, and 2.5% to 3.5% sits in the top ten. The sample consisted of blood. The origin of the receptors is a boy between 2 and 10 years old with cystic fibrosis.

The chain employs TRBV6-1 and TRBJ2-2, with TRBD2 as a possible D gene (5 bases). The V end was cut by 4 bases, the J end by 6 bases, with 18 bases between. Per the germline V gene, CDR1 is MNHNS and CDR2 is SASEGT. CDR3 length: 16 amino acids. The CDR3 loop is CASSGHLGVPSGELFF. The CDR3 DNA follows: TGTGCCAGCAGTGGGCACCTGGGAGTCCCCTCCGGGGAGCTGTTTTTT.

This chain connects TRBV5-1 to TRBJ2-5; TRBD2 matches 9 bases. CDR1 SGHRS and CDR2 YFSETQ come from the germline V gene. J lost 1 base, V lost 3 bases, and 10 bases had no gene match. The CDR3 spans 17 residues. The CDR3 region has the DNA TGCGCCAGCAGCTCCCAGATGCGGGGGGGATCCCAAGAGACCCAGTACTTC. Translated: CASSSQMRGGSQETQYF.

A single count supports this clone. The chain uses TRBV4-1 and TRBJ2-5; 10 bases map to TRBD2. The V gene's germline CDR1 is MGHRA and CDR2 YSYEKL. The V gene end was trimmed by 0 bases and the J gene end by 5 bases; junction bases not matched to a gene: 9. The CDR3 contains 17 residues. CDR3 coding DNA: TGCGCCAGCAGCCAAGATAGGAGCGGGGGGGCCCGGGAGACCCAGTACTTC. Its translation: CASSQDRSGGARETQYF.

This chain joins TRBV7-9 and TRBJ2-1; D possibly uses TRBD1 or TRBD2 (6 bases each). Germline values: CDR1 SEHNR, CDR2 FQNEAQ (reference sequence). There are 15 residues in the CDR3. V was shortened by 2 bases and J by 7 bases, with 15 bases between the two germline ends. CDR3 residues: CASSLRGRLRNEQFF. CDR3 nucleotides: TGTGCCAGCAGCTTACGGGGGCGGTTGAGAAATGAGCAGTTCTTC.

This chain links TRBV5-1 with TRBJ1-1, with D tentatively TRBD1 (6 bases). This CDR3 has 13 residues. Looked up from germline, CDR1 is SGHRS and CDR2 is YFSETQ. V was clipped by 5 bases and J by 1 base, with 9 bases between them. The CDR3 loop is CASSRDKNTEAFF. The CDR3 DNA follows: TGCGCCAGCAGTCGGGACAAGAACACTGAAGCTTTCTTT.

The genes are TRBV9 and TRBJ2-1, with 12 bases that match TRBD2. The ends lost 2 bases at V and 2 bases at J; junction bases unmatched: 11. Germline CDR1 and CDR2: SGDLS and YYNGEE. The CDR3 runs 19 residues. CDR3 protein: CASSVGLAGGPVAYNEQFF. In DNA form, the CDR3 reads TGTGCCAGCAGCGTTGGGCTAGCGGGGGGGCCGGTGGCCTACAATGAGCAGTTCTTC.

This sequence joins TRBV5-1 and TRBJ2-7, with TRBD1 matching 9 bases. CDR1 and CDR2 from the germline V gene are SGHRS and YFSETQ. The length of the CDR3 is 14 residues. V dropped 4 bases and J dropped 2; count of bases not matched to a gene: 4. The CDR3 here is CASSLGQGPYEQYF. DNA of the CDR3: TGCGCCAGCAGCCTCGGACAGGGGCCCTACGAGCAGTACTTC.

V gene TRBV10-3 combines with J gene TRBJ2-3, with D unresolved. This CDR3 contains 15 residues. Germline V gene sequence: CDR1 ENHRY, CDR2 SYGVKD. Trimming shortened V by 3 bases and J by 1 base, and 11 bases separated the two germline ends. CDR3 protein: CAISETQQGTDTQYF. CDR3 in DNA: TGTGCCATCAGTGAAACCCAGCAGGGCACAGATACGCAGTATTTT.

This CDR3 reads CASSQAGTLNTGELFF. CDR3 sequence (DNA): TGCGCCAGCAGCCAAGCAGGGACCCTGAACACCGGGGAGCTGTTTTTT. V is TRBV4-3 and J is TRBJ2-2; either TRBD1 or TRBD2 may supply D (5 bases each). V lost 1 base to trimming and J lost 1 base, with 10 bases between them. This CDR3 is built from 16 residues. The germline V gene encodes CDR1 LGHNA and CDR2 YSLEER.

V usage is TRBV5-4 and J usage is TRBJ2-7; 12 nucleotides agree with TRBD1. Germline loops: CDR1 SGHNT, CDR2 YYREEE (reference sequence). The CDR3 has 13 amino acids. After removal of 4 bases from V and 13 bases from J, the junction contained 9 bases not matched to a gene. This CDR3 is CASSGGTGGVNYF. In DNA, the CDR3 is TGTGCCAGCAGCGGCGGGACAGGGGGCGTTAACTACTTC.

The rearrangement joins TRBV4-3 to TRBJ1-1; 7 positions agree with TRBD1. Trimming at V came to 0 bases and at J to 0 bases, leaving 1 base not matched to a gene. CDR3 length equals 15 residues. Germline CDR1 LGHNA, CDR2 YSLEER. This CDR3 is CASSQEQGLNTEAFF. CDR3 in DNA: TGCGCCAGCAGCCAAGAACAGGGGTTGAACACTGAAGCTTTCTTT.

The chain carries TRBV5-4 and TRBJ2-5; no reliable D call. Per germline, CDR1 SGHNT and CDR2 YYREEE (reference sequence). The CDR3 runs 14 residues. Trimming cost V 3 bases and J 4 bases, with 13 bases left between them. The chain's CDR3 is CASSSPRLRETQYF. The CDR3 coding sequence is TGTGCCAGCAGCTCACCTAGGCTCCGAGAGACCCAGTACTTC.

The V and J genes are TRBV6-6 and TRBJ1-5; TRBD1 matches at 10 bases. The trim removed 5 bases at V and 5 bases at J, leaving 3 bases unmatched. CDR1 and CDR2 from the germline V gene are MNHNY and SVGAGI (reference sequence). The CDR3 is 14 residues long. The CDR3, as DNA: TGTGCCAGCAGTCCCGGGACAGGGGATCAGCCCCAGCATTTT. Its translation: CASSPGTGDQPQHF.

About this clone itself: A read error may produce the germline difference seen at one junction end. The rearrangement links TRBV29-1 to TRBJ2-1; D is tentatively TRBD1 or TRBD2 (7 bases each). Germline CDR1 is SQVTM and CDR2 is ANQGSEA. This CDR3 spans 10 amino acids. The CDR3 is CSAAVAGGVF. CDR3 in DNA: TGCAGCGCCGCGGTAGCAGGGGGGGTCTTC.

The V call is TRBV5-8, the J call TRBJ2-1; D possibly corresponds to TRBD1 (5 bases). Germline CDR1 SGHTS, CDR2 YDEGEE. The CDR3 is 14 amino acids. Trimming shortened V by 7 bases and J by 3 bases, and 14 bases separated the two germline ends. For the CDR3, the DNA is TGTGCCAGCGTCCGAAGGGGTTTCTACAATGAGCAGTTCTTC. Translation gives CASVRRGFYNEQFF.

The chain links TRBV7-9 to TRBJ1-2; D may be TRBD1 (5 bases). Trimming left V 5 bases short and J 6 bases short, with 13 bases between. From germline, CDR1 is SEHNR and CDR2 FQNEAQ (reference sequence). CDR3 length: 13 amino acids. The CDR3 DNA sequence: TGTGCCAGCAGCCCCGACAGCGACCATGGCTACACCTTC. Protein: CASSPDSDHGYTF.

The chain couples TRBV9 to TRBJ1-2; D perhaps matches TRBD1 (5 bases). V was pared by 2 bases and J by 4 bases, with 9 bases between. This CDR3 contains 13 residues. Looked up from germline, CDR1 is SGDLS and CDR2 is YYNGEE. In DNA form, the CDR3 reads TGTGCCAGCAGCGTCGACAGCTCCTATGGCTACACCTTC. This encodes CASSVDSSYGYTF.

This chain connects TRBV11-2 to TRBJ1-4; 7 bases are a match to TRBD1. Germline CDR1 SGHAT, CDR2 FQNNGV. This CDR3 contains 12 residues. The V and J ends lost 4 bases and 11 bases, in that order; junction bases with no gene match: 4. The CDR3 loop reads CASSSDRYKLFF. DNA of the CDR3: TGTGCCAGCAGCTCGGACAGGTACAAACTGTTTTTT.

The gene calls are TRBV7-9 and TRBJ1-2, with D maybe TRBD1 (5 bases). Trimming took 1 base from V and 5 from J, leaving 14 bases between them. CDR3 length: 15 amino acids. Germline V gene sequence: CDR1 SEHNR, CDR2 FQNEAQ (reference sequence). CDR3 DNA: TGTGCCAGCAGCTTAGTTACTTGGGGGGGATATGGCTACACCTTC. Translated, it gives CASSLVTWGGYGYTF.

CDR3: CASSVVGEPTYEQYF. CDR3 DNA sequence: TGTGCCAGCAGCGTAGTGGGAGAACCAACCTACGAGCAGTACTTC. The rearrangement links TRBV9 to TRBJ2-7, with D possibly TRBD2 on 5 matching bases. V lost 0 bases and J lost 2, with 12 bases in between. There are 15 residues in the CDR3. Germline V CDR1 and CDR2: SGDLS, YYNGEE.

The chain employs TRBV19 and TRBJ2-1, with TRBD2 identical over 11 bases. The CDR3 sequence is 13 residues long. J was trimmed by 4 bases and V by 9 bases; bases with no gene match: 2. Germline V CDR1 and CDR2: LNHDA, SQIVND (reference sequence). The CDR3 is CASGTSGYNEQFF. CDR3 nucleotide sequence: TGTGCCAGCGGGACTAGCGGTTACAATGAGCAGTTCTTC.

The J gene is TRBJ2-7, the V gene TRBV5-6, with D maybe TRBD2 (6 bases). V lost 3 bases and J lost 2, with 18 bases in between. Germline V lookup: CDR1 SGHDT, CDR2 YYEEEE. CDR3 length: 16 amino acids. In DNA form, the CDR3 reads TGTGCCAGCAGCTCTAACTTACTAGCTTCGGCCTACGAGCAGTACTTC. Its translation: CASSSNLLASAYEQYF. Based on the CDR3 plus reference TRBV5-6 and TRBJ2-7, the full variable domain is DAGVTQSPTHLIKTRGQQVTLRCSPKSGHDTVSWYQQALGQGPQFIFQYYEEEERQRGNFPDRFSGHQFPNYSSELNVNALLLGDSALYLCASSSNLLASAYEQYFGPGTRLTVT.

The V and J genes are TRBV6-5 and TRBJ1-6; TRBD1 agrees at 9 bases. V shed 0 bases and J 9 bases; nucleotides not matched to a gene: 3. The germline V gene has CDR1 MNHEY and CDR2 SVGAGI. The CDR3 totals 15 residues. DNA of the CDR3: TGTGCCAGCAGTTACTCTAGGACAGGGGTTTCACCCCTCCACTTT. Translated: CASSYSRTGVSPLHF.

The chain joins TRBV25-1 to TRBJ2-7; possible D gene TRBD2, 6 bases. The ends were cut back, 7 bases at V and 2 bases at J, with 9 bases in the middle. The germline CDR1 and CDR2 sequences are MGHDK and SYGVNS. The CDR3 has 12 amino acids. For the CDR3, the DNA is TGTGCCAGCATTCGCGGGGCCTACGAGCAGTACGTC. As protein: CASIRGAYEQYV.

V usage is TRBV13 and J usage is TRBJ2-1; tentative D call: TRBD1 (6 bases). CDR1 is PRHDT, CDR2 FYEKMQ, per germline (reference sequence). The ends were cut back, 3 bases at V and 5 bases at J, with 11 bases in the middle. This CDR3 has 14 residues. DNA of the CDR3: TGTGCCAGCAGCTTCTCGACAGGCGACAATGAGCAGTTCTTC. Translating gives CASSFSTGDNEQFF.

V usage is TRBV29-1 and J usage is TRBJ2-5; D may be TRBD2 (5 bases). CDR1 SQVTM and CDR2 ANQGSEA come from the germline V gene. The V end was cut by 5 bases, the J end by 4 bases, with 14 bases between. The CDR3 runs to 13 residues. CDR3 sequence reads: CSVRASRAETQYF. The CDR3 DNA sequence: TGCAGCGTTAGGGCTAGCCGCGCAGAGACCCAGTACTTC.

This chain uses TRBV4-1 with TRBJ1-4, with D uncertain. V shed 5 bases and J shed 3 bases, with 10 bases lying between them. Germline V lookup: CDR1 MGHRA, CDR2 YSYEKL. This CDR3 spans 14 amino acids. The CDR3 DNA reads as TGCGCCAGCAGCAGCAATTCGGCTAATGAAAAACTGTTTTTT. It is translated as CASSSNSANEKLFF.